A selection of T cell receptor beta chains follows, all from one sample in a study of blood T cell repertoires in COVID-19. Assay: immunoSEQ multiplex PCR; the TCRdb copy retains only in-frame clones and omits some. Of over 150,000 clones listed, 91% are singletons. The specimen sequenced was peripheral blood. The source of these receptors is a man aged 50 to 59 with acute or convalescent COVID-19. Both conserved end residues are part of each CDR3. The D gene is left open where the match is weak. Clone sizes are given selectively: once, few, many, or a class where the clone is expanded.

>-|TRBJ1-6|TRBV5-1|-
TGCGCCAGCAGCTTGGCGTGGGGGACTGATTCACCCCTCCACTTT
CASSLAWGTDSPLHF
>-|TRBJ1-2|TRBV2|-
TGTGCCAGCAGTGAAGGGACAGTAAACTATGGCTACACCTTC
CASSEGTVNYGYTF
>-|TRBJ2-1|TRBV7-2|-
TGTGCCAGCAGCTCCTACACAGGGTTCTACAATGAGCAGTTCTTC
CASSSYTGFYNEQFF
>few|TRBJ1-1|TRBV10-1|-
TGCGCCAGCAGTCTATTACCGGGGACTGAAGCTTTCTTT
CASSLLPGTEAFF
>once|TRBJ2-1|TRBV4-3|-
TGCGCCAGCAGCCAAGGTCGATCAGGGTTCGAGCAGTTCTTC
CASSQGRSGFEQFF
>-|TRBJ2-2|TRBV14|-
TGTGCCAGCAGCCCGGGACTGAACACCGGGGAGCTGTTTTTT
CASSPGLNTGELFF
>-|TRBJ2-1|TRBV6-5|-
TGTGCCAGCAGTTCAGCCGGGTACAATGAGCAGTTCTTC
CASSSAGYNEQFF
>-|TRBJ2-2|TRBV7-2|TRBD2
TGTGCCAGCAGCTTCGGGCTAGCGGCGGACGGGGAGCTGTTTTTT
CASSFGLAADGELFF
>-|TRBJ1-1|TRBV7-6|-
TGTGCCAGCAGCCAACAATCGAACACTGAAGCTTTCTTT
CASSQQSNTEAFF
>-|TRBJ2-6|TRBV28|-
TGTGCCAGCAACCCCGTCGGCTCTGGGGCCAACGTCCTGACTTTC
CASNPVGSGANVLTF
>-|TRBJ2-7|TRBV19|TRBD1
TGTGCCAGTAGTGTGGGACAGCTTACCTACGAGCAGTACTTC
CASSVGQLTYEQYF
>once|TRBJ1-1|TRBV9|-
TGTGCCAGCAGCGTAGTGTCAGGCCGTGAAGCTTTCTTT
CASSVVSGREAFF
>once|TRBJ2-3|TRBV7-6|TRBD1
TGTGCCAGCAGCTTCTTAGGACAGGGGATAACAGATACGCAGTATTTT
CASSFLGQGITDTQYF
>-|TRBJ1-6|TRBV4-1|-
TGCGCCAGCAGCCAAGAGGGCCGAAGCTCCTATAATTCACCCCTCCACTTT
CASSQEGRSSYNSPLHF
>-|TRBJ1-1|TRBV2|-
TGTGCCAGCAGTGTACAGCACACTGAAGCTTTCTTT
CASSVQHTEAFF
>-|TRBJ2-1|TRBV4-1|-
TGCGCCAGCAGCCAAGCTCGCGGGGCTTCCTACAATGAGCAGTTCTTC
CASSQARGASYNEQFF
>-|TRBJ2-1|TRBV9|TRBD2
TGTGCCAGCAGCGCCCTAGCGGGGCTAGTCGATACATACAATGAGCAGTTCTTC
CASSALAGLVDTYNEQFF
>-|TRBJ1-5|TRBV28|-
TGTGCCAGCAGTTTAGCTGGGGGCCCCAATCAGCCCCAGCATTTT
CASSLAGGPNQPQHF
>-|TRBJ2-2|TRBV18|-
TGTGCCAGCTCACCCCGGGACAAGGCAGCCGGGGAGCTGTTTTTT
CASSPRDKAAGELFF
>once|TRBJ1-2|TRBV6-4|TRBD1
TGTGCCAGCAGTGACTGGGACAGGGGTGGTTATGGCTACACCTTC
CASSDWDRGGYGYTF
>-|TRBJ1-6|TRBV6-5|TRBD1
TGTGCCAGCACAGGGGGCCGGGATTCACCCCTCCACTTT
CASTGGRDSPLHF
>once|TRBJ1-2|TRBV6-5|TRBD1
TGTGCCAGCAGTTACTCGAGACAGGGGGCCTATGGCTACACCTTC
CASSYSRQGAYGYTF
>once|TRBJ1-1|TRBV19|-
TGTGCCAGTAGTAGGGGGAGGTCGACTGAAGCTTTCTTT
CASSRGRSTEAFF
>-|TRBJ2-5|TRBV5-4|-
TGTGCCAGCAGCGTCAGGGGACAAGAGACCCAGTACTTC
CASSVRGQETQYF
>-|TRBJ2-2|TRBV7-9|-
TGTGCCAGCAGCCAAAGGGAGGCAGATCATAGATCGAACACCGGGGAGCTGTTTTTT
CASSQREADHRSNTGELFF
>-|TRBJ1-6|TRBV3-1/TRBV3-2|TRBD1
TGTGCCAGCAGCACAACAGGGGGTTCACCCCTCCACTTT
CASSTTGGSPLHF
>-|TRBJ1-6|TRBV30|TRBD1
TGTGCCTGGAGTGTACTACAGGGGAAGGCACCCCTCCACTTT
CAWSVLQGKAPLHF
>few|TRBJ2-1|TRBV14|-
TGTGCCAGCAGCCCCCCAGGAAGCTCCTACAATGAGCAGTTCTTC
CASSPPGSSYNEQFF
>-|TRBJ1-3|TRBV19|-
TGTGCCAGTAGTATAGTGGGGGGTACTGGAAACACCATATATTTT
CASSIVGGTGNTIYF
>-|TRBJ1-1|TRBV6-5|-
TGTGCCAGCAGTTACCTTATCAGCGGATTCTCAACTGAAGCTTTCTTT
CASSYLISGFSTEAFF
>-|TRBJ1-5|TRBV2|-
TGTGCCAGCAGTGAACCCTACAATCAGCCCCAGCATTTT
CASSEPYNQPQHF
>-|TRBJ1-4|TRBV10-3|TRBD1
TGTGCCATCAGTGAGGTCCCGGACAGGGCGGAAAAACTGTTTTTT
CAISEVPDRAEKLFF
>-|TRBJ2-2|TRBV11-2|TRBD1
TGTGCCAGCAGATTCAGACAGGGGCGCCCCGGGGAGCTGTTTTTT
CASRFRQGRPGELFF
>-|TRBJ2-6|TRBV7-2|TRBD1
TGTGCCAGCAGCTTAGCTTCAGGGGGCGTCTGGGCCAACGTCCTGACTTTC
CASSLASGGVWANVLTF
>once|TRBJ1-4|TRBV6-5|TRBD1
TGTGCCAGCAGTTACTCTTCCGGGACAGGGTCAAAACTGTTTTTT
CASSYSSGTGSKLFF
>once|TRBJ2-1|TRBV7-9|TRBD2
TGTGCCAGCAGGCCACCCGGGGATAGCGGGAGAGAGCAGTTCTTC
CASRPPGDSGREQFF
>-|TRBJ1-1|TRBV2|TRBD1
TGTGCCAGCAGTGCAGGGGGAATTACTGAAGCTTTCTTT
CASSAGGITEAFF
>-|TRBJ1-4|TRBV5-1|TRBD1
TGCGCCAGCAGCCGGACAGGGGGGCAGGAAAAACTGTTTTTT
CASSRTGGQEKLFF
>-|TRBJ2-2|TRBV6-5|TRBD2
TGTGCCAGCAGTTACTCGGGGCTAGCGGGGTCCGGGGAGCTGTTTTTT
CASSYSGLAGSGELFF
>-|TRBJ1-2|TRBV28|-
TGTGCCAGCAGGGACCCTAGGACTGGAAACTATGGCTACACCTTC
CASRDPRTGNYGYTF
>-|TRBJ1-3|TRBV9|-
TGTGCCAGCAGCCGAACCCCGCGCGAGACAGACTCTGGAAACACCATATATTTT
CASSRTPRETDSGNTIYF
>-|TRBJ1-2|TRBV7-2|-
TGTGCCAGCAGCTTAGTGGGGGGGGCACACTATGGCTACACCTTC
CASSLVGGAHYGYTF
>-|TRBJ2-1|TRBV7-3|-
TGTGCCAGCAGCTTAACGGGGGCTAGCGGGCAGTTCTTC
CASSLTGASGQFF
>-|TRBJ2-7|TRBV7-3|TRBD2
TGTGCCAGCAGCCCGACCGGGACTACGGGCGAGCAGTACTTC
CASSPTGTTGEQYF
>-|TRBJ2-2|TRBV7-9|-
TGTGCCAGCAGCTTACTCTCGAACACCGGGGAGCTGTTTTTT
CASSLLSNTGELFF